One and the same sample provided the 17 T cell receptor beta chains below, sequenced in a study of blood T cells in healthy people across ages. It was with a sample-barcoded 5' primer and a J-beta primer mix that a second PCR of roughly 7 to 12 cycles was run. TCRdb re-derived calls from the 5' RACE reads in MiXCR, one entry per CDR3 protein. The repertoire holds about 570,000 distinct CDR3 sequences, with 27% as singletons. Sequencing was done on a sample of blood. These receptors came from a woman in her 70s in good health.

This clonotype was observed a few times. The J gene is TRBJ1-6, the V gene TRBV10-2, with D maybe TRBD1 (6 bases). The germline gives CDR1 WSHSY, CDR2 SAAADI. The CDR3 sequence is 14 residues long. V lost 7 bases to trimming and J lost 7 bases, with 14 bases between them. CDR3 loop: CASTRRGGNSPLHF. The CDR3 DNA sequence: TGCGCCAGCACGAGGAGGGGGGGAAATTCACCCCTCCACTTT.

J is TRBJ2-2 and V is TRBV18; the D gene is possibly TRBD1 (5 bases). The ends were cut back, 2 bases at V and 0 bases at J, with 7 bases in the middle. From germline, CDR1 is KGHSH and CDR2 LQKENI. The CDR3 spans 15 residues. The CDR3 DNA is TGTGCCAGCTCACCAGGGGCGGCGAACACCGGGGAGCTGTTTTTT. As protein: CASSPGAANTGELFF.

In its sample, this clonotype was seen a few times. The V and J genes are TRBV11-3 and TRBJ1-6; tentatively, D is TRBD1 (6 bases). Trimming took 2 bases from V and 10 from J, leaving 9 bases between them. Germline lookup yields CDR1 SGHNT and CDR2 YENEEA. The CDR3 has 13 amino acids. The CDR3 region is CASSLLTGSPLHF. CDR3 DNA sequence: TGTGCCAGCAGCTTACTGACAGGCTCACCCCTCCACTTT.

This clonotype came up a few times. The V and J genes are TRBV4-3 and TRBJ2-5, with 14 bases identical to TRBD2. The J call is in doubt because the DNA end fits TRBJ2-1 better. Germline CDR1 LGHNA, CDR2 YSLEER. The CDR3 spans 16 residues. The CDR3 coding sequence is TGCGCCAGCAGCCAATTGGGACTAGCGGGGGCGTATGAGCAGTTCTTC. Its translation: CASSQLGLAGAYEQFF.

This clonotype has only a few counts. J is TRBJ2-3 and V is TRBV10-3, with 9 bases that match TRBD2. The CDR3 has 15 amino acids. The ends lost 8 bases at V and 0 bases at J; junction bases unmatched: 6. Per the germline V gene, CDR1 is ENHRY and CDR2 is SYGVKD. The CDR3 region is CAIRTSVASTDTQYF. The CDR3 nucleotides read TGTGCCATCCGGACTAGCGTTGCTAGCACAGATACGCAGTATTTT.

The chain recombines TRBV7-2 with TRBJ2-5; the D gene could be TRBD1 or TRBD2 (5 bases each). The CDR3 extends over 16 amino acids. V was trimmed by 1 base and J by 5 bases, leaving 17 bases between them. Germline values: CDR1 SGHTA, CDR2 FQGNSA. CDR3 amino acids: CASSLVQVPGLETQYF. CDR3 in DNA: TGTGCCAGCAGCTTAGTTCAGGTGCCGGGGCTGGAGACCCAGTACTTC.

This clonotype has just a few counts. This chain uses TRBV7-9 with TRBJ2-5; D is perhaps TRBD2 (7 bases). The tail of the sequence fits TRBJ2-7 better, so the J call may be wrong. The CDR3 contains 16 residues. The germline V gene has CDR1 SEHNR and CDR2 FQNEAQ (reference sequence). The CDR3: CASSSRTVGRDYEQYF. DNA for the CDR3: TGTGCCAGCAGCTCCAGGACAGTTGGGAGGGACTACGAGCAGTACTTC.

This clonotype was picked up a small number of times. CDR3 bases: TGCGCCAGCAGCTTGGGCCGGGGGCCGGCGCAAGAGACCCAGTACTTC. It yields the protein CASSLGRGPAQETQYF. The chain employs TRBV5-1 and TRBJ2-5; D may match TRBD1 or TRBD2 (6 bases each). V dropped 0 bases and J dropped 2 bases, with 14 bases sitting between them. Germline V lookup: CDR1 SGHRS, CDR2 YFSETQ. There are 16 residues in the CDR3.

The chain carries TRBV6-2 or TRBV6-3 and TRBJ2-2, with 8 bases lining up with TRBD2. The CDR3 consists of 16 residues. Losses at the gene ends were 7 bases for V and 6 bases for J; bases not matched to a gene: 13. Germline CDR1 reads MNHEY; CDR2 reads SVGEGT. CDR3 DNA sequence: TGTGCCAGCATTTCCTTTCGAGCGGGGGTCCCCGGGGAGCTGTTTTTT. This codes for CASISFRAGVPGELFF.

The CDR3 protein is CASSSSPEGSNQPQHF. The CDR3 DNA sequence: TGTGCCAGCTCATCGTCACCAGAGGGGAGCAATCAGCCCCAGCATTTT. The chain recombines TRBV18 with TRBJ1-5; possible D gene TRBD1, 5 bases. V lost 5 bases, J lost 1 base, and 15 bases lay in between. The CDR3 contains 16 residues. CDR1 KGHSH and CDR2 LQKENI come from the germline V gene.

This clonotype has just a few counts. This rearrangement joins TRBV7-9 to TRBJ1-3; D possibly corresponds to TRBD1 (5 bases). This CDR3 is 15 amino acids long. Germline CDR1 SEHNR, CDR2 FQNEAQ (reference sequence). Trimming removed 5 bases from V and 2 bases from J, with 13 bases in between. CDR3 loop: CASSLQGTAGNTIYF. The CDR3 DNA reads TGTGCCAGCAGCCTCCAGGGTACAGCTGGAAACACCATATATTTT.

This clonotype was observed a handful of times. The chain has TRBV20-1 and TRBJ2-1; D is perhaps TRBD2 (5 bases). Germline V lookup: CDR1 DFQATT, CDR2 SNEGSKA (reference sequence). There are 14 residues in the CDR3. Trimming removed 5 bases from V and 2 bases from J, with 13 bases in between. The CDR3 region is CSAQAVGTYNEQFF. The CDR3 nucleotides read TGCAGTGCTCAAGCGGTAGGGACCTACAATGAGCAGTTCTTC.

The J gene is TRBJ1-4, the V gene TRBV20-1; TRBD1 aligns across 9 bases. Germline CDR1 reads DFQATT; CDR2 reads SNEGSKA (reference sequence). The CDR3 length is 15 residues. The J segment lost 5 bases and the V segment lost 3 bases, leaving 7 bases of the junction unmatched. The chain's CDR3 is CSASSSGTGNEKLFF. In nucleotides, the CDR3 is TGCAGTGCTAGTAGCTCCGGGACAGGGAATGAAAAACTGTTTTTT.

The chain has TRBV6-2 or TRBV6-3 and TRBJ2-3, with 9 bases fitting TRBD2. The CDR3 has 17 amino acids. CDR1 is MNHEY and CDR2 is SVGEGT in the germline V gene. J gave up 0 bases and V 5 bases, and 9 bases lay outside the gene matches. CDR3 region: CASSLRSSGDSTDTQYF. The CDR3 coding sequence is TGTGCCAGCAGTCTGCGATCTAGCGGGGATAGCACAGATACGCAGTATTTT.

This clonotype has a handful of counts. CDR3 DNA sequence: TGCGCCAGCAGCCCCCGGGGCAGACCATATGGCTACACCTTC. Translated: CASSPRGRPYGYTF. The rearrangement uses TRBV4-3 and TRBJ1-2; TRBD1 might be the D (5 bases). The CDR3 covers 14 residues. The V end lost 4 bases, the J end lost 5 bases, and 14 bases lay between the germline ends. Germline V lookup: CDR1 LGHNA, CDR2 YSLEER.

This clonotype occurred a few times. Its ends do not fully match the called genes, so a read error is possible. The V gene is TRBV12-3 or TRBV12-4, the J gene TRBJ2-5, with D uncertain. The CDR3 covers 14 residues. CDR3 in DNA: TGTGCCAGCAGTTTAGAATTAGTCCAAGGGACCCAGTACTTC. Its protein product is CASSLELVQGTQYF.

The CDR3, as DNA: TGCAGCGTTACACACTGGACAGGGGGACTGAACACTGAAGCTTTCTTT. This gives the protein CSVTHWTGGLNTEAFF. V is TRBV29-1 and J is TRBJ1-1; 10 bases map to TRBD1. Losses at the gene ends were 5 bases for V and 0 bases for J; bases not matched to a gene: 9. Germline CDR1 reads SQVTM; CDR2 reads ANQGSEA. The CDR3 loop spans 16 amino acids. Variable domain in full (rest from reference TRBV29-1 and TRBJ1-1): SAVISQKPSRDICQRGTSLTIQCQVDSQVTMMFWYRQQPGQSLTLIATANQGSEATYESGFVIDKFPISRPNLTFSTLTVSNMSPEDSSIYLCSVTHWTGGLNTEAFFGQGTRLTVV.